This entry features one T cell receptor (beta chain) sequence. Its antigen has not been determined. Nothing much larger sits one base from this clone, and base qualities are not available. These data originate in a study of CD8 T cells in Susac syndrome (dated by TCRdb to about 2019). Study-level background: Repertoire sequencing was used to test whether CD8+ T cell activation and differentiation in Susac syndrome was antigen driven. Clonality of the CD8+ T cell repertoire was compared between about a dozen healthy donors, approximately 14 Susac syndrome patients and roughly 16 multiple sclerosis patients.

RNA was extracted using the RNeasy kit, and roughly 0.5 to 1 microgram was reverse transcribed with random hexamers. The immunoSEQ multiplex PCR assay, covering 54 Vbeta and 13 Jbeta segments, was used to amplify TCR beta CDR3 regions. Bias from PCR amplification was corrected by using a synthetic template baseline for primer optimization and for computational correction. The authors' analysis ran thus. Reads were assigned to V, D and J genes according to IMGT and analyzed in immunoSEQ Analyzer, with only productive sequences retained. Clonality was computed as one minus Shannon entropy normalized by log2 of the number of productive unique sequences. Public and private clones were assessed among the 100 most prevalent clones of each patient and control. Clones were defined as Susac-specific if absent from the healthy and MS cohorts, from 1052 published viral clones and from other ImmuneACCESS disease sequences. TCRdb ran its own pipeline on the public reads, namely fastp trimming at Q25 and MiXCR clone calling, and kept in-frame beta chains. A single entry per CDR3 protein holds the most common genes and DNA from its merged rows. It is TCRdb's table, rather than the study itself, that gives the V and J calls and clone size. The sample contains some 300,000 distinct CDR3 sequences, around 89% of them found a single time. The ten top clones hold approximately 0.2% of the sample.

Study-wide findings and limitations: The TCR sequencing and HLA analysis was acknowledged to have included a relatively small number of individuals.

Peripheral blood CD8+ and CD4+ T cells from healthy donors, Susac syndrome patients and multiple sclerosis patients were profiled by high-throughput TCR beta sequencing. The multiple sclerosis controls were treatment-naive patients who had stable or active relapsing-remitting disease and met the revised McDonald criteria. Bulk CD8+ and CD4+ T cells were purified magnetically by negative isolation, whereas CD8+ TEMRA cells were enriched by FACS. Blood was collected in EDTA tubes and processed within 24 hours, with PBMCs isolated through density gradient centrifugation. PBMCs intended for TCR sequencing were frozen in liquid nitrogen and were later thawed in a 37 degrees C water bath. Purity of sorted or isolated CD4+, CD8+ and CD8+ TEMRA cells was at least 90%. Inclusive of the bounding cysteine and phenylalanine, the CDR3 is 13 residues long. The read is trimmed to its CDR3 DNA, 39 bases read in frame from base 1. Trimming costs V 3 bases and J 5 bases, and their ends lie 8 bases apart. CDR1 LNHDA and CDR2 SQIVND were looked up in the germline V gene (reference sequence).

The clonotype comes from a human donor with multiple sclerosis. The rearrangement joined TRBV19 to TRBJ2-1, with no confidently assigned D gene. What was sequenced was CD8+ T cells from PBMCs. The DNA is TGTGCCAGTAGTATGTGGCTCAACAATGAGCAGTTCTTC. Its protein reads: CASSMWLNNEQFF.